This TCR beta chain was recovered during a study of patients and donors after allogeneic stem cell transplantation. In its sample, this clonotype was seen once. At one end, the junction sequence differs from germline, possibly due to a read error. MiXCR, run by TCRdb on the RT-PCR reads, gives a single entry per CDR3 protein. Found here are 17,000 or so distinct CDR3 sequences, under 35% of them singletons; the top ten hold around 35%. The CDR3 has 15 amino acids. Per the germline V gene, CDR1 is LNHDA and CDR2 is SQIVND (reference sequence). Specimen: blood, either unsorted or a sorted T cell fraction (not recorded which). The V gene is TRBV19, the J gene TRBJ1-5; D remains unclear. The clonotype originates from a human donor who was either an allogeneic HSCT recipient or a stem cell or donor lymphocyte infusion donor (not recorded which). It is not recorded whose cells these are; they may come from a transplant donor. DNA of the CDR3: TGTGCCAGTAGTATTTACGGACTGGTCAATCAGACCCAGCATTTT. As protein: CASSIYGLVNQTQHF.